Listed here are 7 T cell receptor beta chains from one sample, sequenced in a study of Ad26.COV2.S vaccination and SARS-CoV-2 variants. The table came from immunoSEQ multiplex PCR; TCRdb's copy has only in-frame clones and leaves some out. This table holds around 450,000 clones, approximately 90% found once. Treatment of the sample: some 20 received Ad26.COV2.S at low or high dose, single or two shots; about 5 received placebo; per-sample allocation not given. Vaccine and placebo recipients were sampled on day 63 after the first injection. The specimen was peripheral blood, collected in a trial of Ad26.COV2.S vaccine versus placebo. The receptors shown here come from a person between 18 and 65 years old who received the Ad26.COV2.S COVID-19 vaccine or a placebo.

The gene calls are TRBV14 and TRBJ2-3; 7 bases match TRBD1. CDR1 SGHDN and CDR2 FVKESK come from the germline V gene. This CDR3 has 13 amino acids. J gave up 9 bases and V 5 bases, and 8 bases lay outside the gene matches. CDR3 coding DNA: TGTGCCAGCAGCTGGGACAGCTACGGGACGCAGTATTTT. Its protein product is CASSWDSYGTQYF.

The chain is built from TRBV5-1 and TRBJ2-1; 7 nucleotides line up with TRBD2. The germline CDR1 and CDR2 sequences are SGHRS and YFSETQ. The CDR3 is 15 residues long. V shed 4 bases, J shed 4 bases, and the junction held 8 bases outside the gene matches. The CDR3 spells CASSPLLANYNEQFF. CDR3 in DNA: TGCGCCAGCAGCCCCCTACTAGCGAATTACAATGAGCAGTTCTTC.

V is TRBV5-8 and J is TRBJ1-5, with D uncertain. The CDR3 length is 12 residues. Germline lookup yields CDR1 SGHTS and CDR2 YDEGEE. The germline V and J ends were trimmed by 1 base and 7 bases, with 6 bases remaining between them. The CDR3 DNA is TGTGCCAGCAGCTTGTTAGGACAGCCCCAGCATTTT. This encodes CASSLLGQPQHF.

V and J are TRBV27 and TRBJ2-7; 8 bases are a match to TRBD1. V shed 5 bases and J 0 bases; nucleotides not matched to a gene: 6. The CDR3 length is 15 residues. Germline V gives CDR1 MNHEY, CDR2 SMNVEV (reference sequence). The CDR3, as DNA: TGTGCCAGCAGTATCGCAGGGGGCCACTCCTACGAGCAGTACTTC. It translates to CASSIAGGHSYEQYF.

The rearrangement joins TRBV19 to TRBJ2-7; no definite D call. Per the germline V gene, CDR1 is LNHDA and CDR2 is SQIVND (reference sequence). The CDR3 spans 15 residues. The germline V and J ends were trimmed by 3 bases and 3 bases, with 15 bases remaining between them. CDR3 sequence reads: CASSIKVADYYEQYF. CDR3 nucleotide sequence: TGTGCCAGTAGTATCAAGGTTGCAGATTACTACGAGCAGTACTTC. Variable domain in full (rest from reference TRBV19 and TRBJ2-7): DGGITQSPKYLFRKEGQNVTLSCEQNLNHDAMYWYRQDPGQGLRLIYYSQIVNDFQKGDIAEGYSVSREKKESFPLTVTSAQKNPTAFYLCASSIKVADYYEQYFGPGTRLTVT.

This clone was seen once. The genes are TRBV19 and TRBJ2-3, with D possibly TRBD2 on 5 matching bases. Trimming shortened V by 5 bases and J by 9 bases, and 18 bases separated the two germline ends. Germline-derived CDR1 and CDR2 are LNHDA and SQIVND (reference sequence). This CDR3 has 14 residues. CDR3 amino acids: CASSSWERDTTQYF. The CDR3 nucleotides are TGTGCCAGTAGTTCCTGGGAGAGGGATACAACGCAGTATTTT. Filled out from reference TRBV19 and TRBJ2-3, the complete variable domain reads DGGITQSPKYLFRKEGQNVTLSCEQNLNHDAMYWYRQDPGQGLRLIYYSQIVNDFQKGDIAEGYSVSREKKESFPLTVTSAQKNPTAFYLCASSSWERDTTQYFGPGTRLTVL.

This chain joins TRBV29-1 and TRBJ2-7; D is unresolved. Deletions cut 6 bases from V and 5 bases from J, with 11 bases between. The CDR3 length is 11 residues. Germline assignment: CDR1 SQVTM and CDR2 ANQGSEA. The CDR3 DNA reads TGCAGCGTCGCTAGGTCTGACGAGCAGTACTTC. Protein sequence: CSVARSDEQYF.